The rows below give T cell receptor beta chains drawn from one sample of a study of T cell clonotyping in hematopoietic cell transplantation. Generated by immunoSEQ multiplex PCR, the TCRdb table keeps only in-frame clones and is missing some. The sample lists about 45,000 clones, around 83% seen once, with approximately 5.4% in the top ten. This specimen was peripheral blood mononuclear cells, taken before stem cell transplant. The source of these receptors is a man in his sixties with myelodysplastic syndrome. Some clones in this sample may be carry-over from other donors' samples. CDR3s include the opening cysteine and the closing phenylalanine or tryptophan. The order of the fields is J gene, D gene, V gene, CDR3 protein. D genes are given only for firm matches.

TRBJ1-1,-,TRBV7-8,CASSGAGDRNTEAFF
TRBJ2-7,-,TRBV4-3,CASSQVHSGDYEQYF
TRBJ1-1,TRBD1,TRBV6-1,CASSEQGVTEAFF
TRBJ1-1,TRBD1,TRBV6-6,CASSQGDRTLNTEAFF
TRBJ2-2,-,TRBV6-5,CASSYSSGLNTGELFF
TRBJ1-1,-,TRBV30,CAWRWAGLAEAFF
TRBJ2-2,-,TRBV2,CASSERWGNTGELFF
TRBJ1-5,-,TRBV28,CASSLSGAGNQPQHF
TRBJ1-2,-,TRBV7-9,CASSLGTANYGYTF
TRBJ1-6,TRBD1,TRBV7-2,CASSHDRGYGSYNSPLHF
TRBJ1-1,-,TRBV4-3,CASSQGPHRAEAFF
TRBJ2-1,-,TRBV7-2,CASSLTTYNEQFF
TRBJ2-7,-,TRBV7-2,CASSSLSYEQYF
TRBJ2-5,-,TRBV9,CASSADGIETQYF
TRBJ1-1,-,TRBV21-1,CASSTSGPRVYTEAFF
TRBJ2-3,-,TRBV6-5,CASSKGGGRVDTQYF
TRBJ2-3,-,TRBV11-3,CASSPPGAADTQYF
TRBJ2-5,TRBD2,TRBV9,CASSGGGPGETQYF
TRBJ1-1,-,TRBV6-5,CASSVGTLLNTEAFF
TRBJ1-2,-,TRBV19,CASSKGANYGYTF
TRBJ1-6,-,TRBV27,CASSSWGNSPLHF
TRBJ1-1,-,TRBV7-2,CASSLGPLQGNTEAFF
TRBJ2-3,-,TRBV18,CASSDFSVFRDTLRGDTQYF
TRBJ1-1,TRBD1,TRBV28,CASSLRGLVTEAFF
TRBJ1-1,-,TRBV7-7,CASSLGSGEEAFF
TRBJ2-3,-,TRBV2,CASAEGGAPDTQYF
TRBJ2-1,-,TRBV4-3,CASSQLGLSYNEQFF
TRBJ2-5,-,TRBV2,CASSEARGVRGGETQYF